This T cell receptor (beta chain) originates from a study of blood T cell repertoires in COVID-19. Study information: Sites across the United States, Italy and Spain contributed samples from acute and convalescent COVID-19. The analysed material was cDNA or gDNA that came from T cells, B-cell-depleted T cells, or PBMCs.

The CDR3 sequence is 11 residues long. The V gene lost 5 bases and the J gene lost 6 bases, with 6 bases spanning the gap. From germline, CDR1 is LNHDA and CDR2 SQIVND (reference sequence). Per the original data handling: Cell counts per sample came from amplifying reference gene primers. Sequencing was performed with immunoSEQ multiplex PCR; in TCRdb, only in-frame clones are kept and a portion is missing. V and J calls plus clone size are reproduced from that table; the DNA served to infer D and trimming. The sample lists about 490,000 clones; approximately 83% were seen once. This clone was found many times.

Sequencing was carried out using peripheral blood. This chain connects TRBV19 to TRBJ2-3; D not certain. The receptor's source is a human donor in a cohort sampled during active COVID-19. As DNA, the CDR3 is TGTGCCAGTAGTTCCGGGGATACGCAGTATTTT. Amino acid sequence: CASSSGDTQYF.